This T cell receptor (beta chain) was captured in a study of beta chain features in type 1 diabetes. This clone was detected only a few times. The target antigen is unknown. The study reverse transcribed the entire isolated RNA, so it sequenced expressed TCRB transcripts. Produced via immunoSEQ multiplex PCR; TCRdb's table is partial and in-frame only. The table lists about 710,000 clones, around an eighth of them singletons. CDR1 and CDR2 from the germline V gene are SGHRS and YFSETQ. This CDR3 is built from 15 residues. J was trimmed by 8 bases and V by 0 bases; bases with no gene match: 7. Purities over 95% were achieved in all sorted populations. General study findings and limits: Patients showed naive, central memory and Treg TCRB repertoires that appeared more similar than those of healthy donors. PCR may have favored shorter templates equally in patients and controls. Insertions at VDJ junctions were less frequent in type 1 diabetes patients. These patients also deleted more nucleotides at the same junctions. Within each of all four CD4+ subsets, Type 1 diabetes patients had TCRB CDR3s that were moderately but significantly shorter.

Input material: naive CD4+ T cells from blood. V gene TRBV5-1 combines with J gene TRBJ2-1, with 8 bases matching TRBD1. The sequence derives from a man younger than 35 with type 1 diabetes. CDR3 nucleotides: TGCGCCAGCAGCTTGGCGGGACAGGCCCCCTATGAGCAGTTCTTC. Protein sequence: CASSLAGQAPYEQFF.